The 22 T cell receptor beta chains in this list originate from one sample, sequenced in a study of cytomegalovirus exposure and HLA in healthy donors. Using immunoSEQ multiplex PCR, the repertoire was profiled, and TCRdb retains in-frame clones only, with some absent. This sample has around 130,000 clones, with over 65% found just once. The specimen sequenced was PBMCs. The receptors stem from a woman aged 30 to 39 in good health and CMV-seronegative.

V and J are TRBV19 and TRBJ2-1; a weak D match, TRBD2 (5 bases). Germline values: CDR1 LNHDA, CDR2 SQIVND (reference sequence). The CDR3 consists of 17 residues. Trimming cost V 4 bases and J 0 bases, with 16 bases left between them. The DNA of the CDR3 is TGTGCCAGTAGTACGCCTGAGGGCTGGAGCTCCTACAATGAGCAGTTCTTC. This codes for CASSTPEGWSSYNEQFF.

This clone was seen only a few times. The V gene is TRBV19, the J gene TRBJ1-4; 8 nucleotides agree with TRBD1. With 3 bases clipped from V and 7 bases from J, the junction kept 7 bases outside the gene matches. The CDR3 totals 15 residues. The germline CDR1 and CDR2 sequences are LNHDA and SQIVND (reference sequence). The CDR3 DNA follows: TGTGCCAGTAGTATCCAGGGGGCTAAGGCTGAAAAACTGTTTTTT. Protein: CASSIQGAKAEKLFF.

This rearrangement joins TRBV12-5 to TRBJ2-7; possibly TRBD1 for D (6 bases). CDR1 LGHNT and CDR2 FRNRAP come from the germline V gene. The CDR3 runs to 15 residues. Trimming removed 6 bases from V and 0 bases from J, with 15 bases in between. This CDR3 reads CASGAQGKSSYEQYF. CDR3 coding DNA: TGTGCTAGTGGCGCCCAGGGGAAGAGCTCCTACGAGCAGTACTTC.

The gene calls are TRBV2 and TRBJ2-7; 9 bases are a match to TRBD1. The CDR3 is 15 residues long. V lost 0 bases, J lost 6 bases, and 6 bases stayed unmatched. Germline CDR1 reads SNHLY; CDR2 reads FYNNEI. CDR3 bases: TGTGCCAGCAGTGAAGCCCCGGGACAGGGTTCCGAGCAGTACTTC. Its protein product is CASSEAPGQGSEQYF.

The chain joins TRBV5-4 to TRBJ1-6; D is perhaps TRBD1 (6 bases). V was trimmed by 6 bases and J by 5 bases, leaving 15 bases between them. This CDR3 has 15 residues. Germline CDR1 SGHNT, CDR2 YYREEE (reference sequence). CDR3 amino acids: CASKMRPGDNSPLHF. The DNA for the CDR3 is TGTGCCAGCAAAATGAGGCCAGGGGATAATTCACCCCTCCACTTT.

This sequence joins TRBV13 and TRBJ1-4; 11 bases align to TRBD1. V lost 6 bases and J lost 8; bases outside the gene matches: 8. The CDR3 is 15 residues long. Looked up from germline, CDR1 is PRHDT and CDR2 is FYEKMQ (reference sequence). Written as DNA, the CDR3 is TGTGCCAGCAGGCAATACGGGACAGGGGGGGAAAAACTGTTTTTT. Amino acid sequence: CASRQYGTGGEKLFF. The full variable domain, in which reference TRBV13 and TRBJ1-4 provide the parts outside the CDR3, is AAGVIQSPRHLIKEKRETATLKCYPIPRHDTVYWYQQGPGQDPQFLISFYEKMQSDKGSIPDRFSAQQFSDYHSELNMSSLELGDSALYFCASRQYGTGGEKLFFGSGTQLSVL.

The V and J genes are TRBV7-8 and TRBJ2-1; the D gene is possibly TRBD1 (6 bases). This CDR3 is 14 amino acids long. V dropped 1 base and J dropped 10 bases, with 14 bases sitting between them. The germline V gene has CDR1 SGHVS and CDR2 FQNEAQ. In nucleotides, the CDR3 is TGTGCCAGCAGCTTAGTGGCAGGGGTTTGGGAGCAGTTCTTC. Translated, it gives CASSLVAGVWEQFF. The whole variable domain, remainder taken from reference TRBV7-8 and TRBJ2-1, is GAGVSQSPRYKVAKRGQDVALRCDPISGHVSLFWYQQALGQGPEFLTYFQNEAQLDKSGLPSDRFFAERPEGSVSTLKIQRTQQEDSAVYLCASSLVAGVWEQFFGPGTRLTVL.

V usage is TRBV4-2 and J usage is TRBJ2-2; 8 bases match TRBD1. V lost 0 bases and J lost 2; bases outside the gene matches: 2. The CDR3 loop spans 16 amino acids. Germline V lookup: CDR1 LGHNA, CDR2 YNFKEQ. The CDR3 loop is CASSQEQGVNTGELFF. CDR3 nucleotides: TGTGCCAGCAGCCAAGAACAGGGGGTTAACACCGGGGAGCTGTTTTTT.

CDR3 sequence reads: CASAKGGTRSTNEKLFF. Written as DNA, the CDR3 is TGTGCCAGCGCTAAGGGAGGTACTAGGTCGACTAATGAAAAACTGTTTTTT. The chain couples TRBV2 to TRBJ1-4; unclear D gene. V was trimmed by 8 bases and J by 2 bases, leaving 21 bases between them. CDR3 length: 17 amino acids. CDR1 is SNHLY and CDR2 is FYNNEI in the germline V gene.

The chain carries TRBV13 and TRBJ1-6; tentative D call: TRBD1 (6 bases). The V and J ends lost 8 bases and 10 bases respectively, with 15 bases between them. CDR3 length equals 13 residues. Germline V gene sequence: CDR1 PRHDT, CDR2 FYEKMQ (reference sequence). In nucleotides, the CDR3 is TGTGCCAGCTCAATGGGGGCCGGGTCACCCCTCCACTTT. It specifies CASSMGAGSPLHF.

The chain joins TRBV7-9 to TRBJ1-1; D is unresolved. The V and J ends lost 2 bases and 1 base respectively, with 5 bases between them. CDR1 is SEHNR, CDR2 FQNEAQ, per germline (reference sequence). This CDR3 is built from 13 residues. In DNA, the CDR3 is TGTGCCAGCAGCTTAAGCAAGAACACTGAAGCTTTCTTT. Its translation: CASSLSKNTEAFF. Supplemented by reference TRBV7-9 and TRBJ1-1, the full variable domain reads DTGVSQNPRHKITKRGQNVTFRCDPISEHNRLYWYRQTLGQGPEFLTYFQNEAQLEKSRLLSDRFSAERPKGSFSTLEIQRTEQGDSAMYLCASSLSKNTEAFFGQGTRLTVV.

The CDR3, as DNA: TGTGCCTGCCGGGACAGGAATTCACCCCTCCACTTT. Protein: CACRDRNSPLHF. The rearrangement links TRBV30 to TRBJ1-6, with 8 bases that match TRBD1. This CDR3 contains 12 residues. With 6 bases clipped from V and 7 bases from J, the junction kept 2 bases outside the gene matches. The germline CDR1 and CDR2 sequences are GTSNPN and SVGIG (reference sequence).

The V call is TRBV4-1, the J call TRBJ1-2; D perhaps matches TRBD1 (6 bases). From germline, CDR1 is MGHRA and CDR2 YSYEKL. The CDR3 length is 13 residues. Deletions cut 4 bases from V and 5 bases from J, with 11 bases between. The CDR3 sequence: CASSPDSRYGYTF. In nucleotides, the CDR3 is TGCGCCAGCAGCCCGGACAGTAGGTATGGCTACACCTTC.

The count of this clone is one. The CDR3 DNA sequence: TGTGCCAGCAGCTTTGGTAGCTCCTATAATTCACCCCTCCACTTT. It is translated as CASSFGSSYNSPLHF. This chain joins TRBV13 and TRBJ1-6; D remains unclear. Germline V gives CDR1 PRHDT, CDR2 FYEKMQ (reference sequence). CDR3 length: 15 amino acids. Trimming shortened V by 3 bases and J by 0 bases, and 6 bases separated the two germline ends.

The chain recombines TRBV10-3 with TRBJ2-6; D might be TRBD1 (6 bases). Trimming left V 0 bases short and J 1 base short, with 13 bases between. Looked up from germline, CDR1 is ENHRY and CDR2 is SYGVKD. The CDR3 is made up of 18 amino acids. This CDR3 reads CAISESGRGASGANVLTF. In nucleotides, the CDR3 is TGTGCCATCAGTGAGTCTGGCAGGGGCGCTTCTGGGGCCAACGTCCTGACTTTC.

The gene calls are TRBV6-1 and TRBJ1-1, with 9 positions matching TRBD1. The germline CDR1 and CDR2 sequences are MNHNS and SASEGT. Unmatched junction bases numbered 8, after V lost 8 bases and J lost 1 base. The length of the CDR3 is 15 residues. CDR3 nucleotide sequence: TGTGCCAGCTCACAGCAGGGACAGGGGAACACTGAAGCTTTCTTT. This gives the protein CASSQQGQGNTEAFF.

This clone has only a few counts. The chain is built from TRBV9 and TRBJ2-3, with 9 bases aligning to TRBD2. The junction had 7 bases not matched to a gene; V was cut back by 7 bases and J by 4 bases. CDR1 is SGDLS, CDR2 YYNGEE, per germline. This CDR3 has 14 amino acids. The CDR3 DNA sequence: TGTGCCAGCCGGACGGGACTAGCCTCAGATACGCAGTATTTT. This gives the protein CASRTGLASDTQYF.

This rearrangement joins TRBV5-1 to TRBJ2-5; 8 positions agree with TRBD1. Germline-derived CDR1 and CDR2 are SGHRS and YFSETQ. The CDR3 has 16 amino acids. V lost 3 bases and J lost 4; bases outside the gene matches: 11. CDR3 sequence (DNA): TGCGCCAGCAGCTCAGATTGGGGACAGGAGTTAGAGACCCAGTACTTC. Its protein is CASSSDWGQELETQYF.

V and J are TRBV5-4 and TRBJ2-6; tentatively, D is TRBD1 (6 bases). The V and J ends lost 6 bases and 2 bases respectively, with 15 bases between them. Looked up from germline, CDR1 is SGHNT and CDR2 is YYREEE (reference sequence). This CDR3 has 16 residues. The DNA for the CDR3 is TGTGCCAGCACCTATAGGACAGCTACTGGGGCCAACGTCCTGACTTTC. Translating gives CASTYRTATGANVLTF.

The gene calls are TRBV5-1 and TRBJ1-4; a weak D match, TRBD1 (5 bases). Looked up from germline, CDR1 is SGHRS and CDR2 is YFSETQ. The CDR3 is 15 amino acids. The V gene lost 0 bases and the J gene lost 5 bases, with 11 bases spanning the gap. DNA of the CDR3: TGCGCCAGCAGCTTGGTAGGGTCAGGGAATGAAAAACTGTTTTTT. Encoded protein: CASSLVGSGNEKLFF.

This sequence joins TRBV12-5 and TRBJ2-7; 8 nucleotides agree with TRBD1. Germline V lookup: CDR1 LGHNT, CDR2 FRNRAP. V lost 0 bases to trimming and J lost 0 bases; unmatched junction nucleotides: 10. CDR3 length: 18 residues. CDR3 protein: CASGLVQFSGQGSYEQYF. The CDR3 DNA follows: TGTGCTAGTGGTTTGGTACAATTTTCCGGACAGGGCTCCTACGAGCAGTACTTC.

CDR3 sequence reads: CAISETGGYEQYF. CDR3 coding DNA: TGTGCCATCAGTGAGACAGGGGGCTACGAGCAGTACTTC. This chain joins TRBV10-3 and TRBJ2-7; the match to TRBD1 covers 8 bases. Germline CDR1 is ENHRY and CDR2 is SYGVKD. V lost 2 bases and J lost 3; bases outside the gene matches: 0. This CDR3 is 13 amino acids long.